This TCR beta chain came from a study of human T cells and chemical hapten exposure. General study points: Clustering by CDR3 similarity yielded significantly more large clusters from expanded TCRs than controls.

The germline CDR1 and CDR2 sequences are MDHEN and SYDVKM. CDR3 length: 14 amino acids. Trimming took 1 base from V and 3 from J, leaving 4 bases between them. Specified time point: patch test 1, 2 weeks after DPC sensitization. The treatment was: therapeutic diphenylcyclopropenone sensitization with weekly scalp DPC. As handled by the study authors: Sample TCR counts, which ranged from 23,224 to 690,600, had a median of approximately 96,000. MiXCR, applied by TCRdb to the RACE reads, yields one record per CDR3 protein. These V and J calls are TCRdb output, not the study's own analysis. Among 85,000 to 100,000 distinct CDR3 sequences listed, 9.5% to 15% were seen once. With regard to this clonotype: The antigen remains unidentified.

Specimen: whole blood, collected in connection with sensitization to the hapten diphenylcyclopropenone (DPC). The rearrangement joins TRBV28 to TRBJ1-6; no clear D. The source is a woman aged 40-49 years with alopecia areata. Some clones in this sample may be carry-over from other donors' samples. The CDR3, as DNA: TGTGCCAGCAGTTTATCGGTCTATAATTCACCCCTCCACTTT. This gives the protein CASSLSVYNSPLHF.